This T cell receptor beta chain was sequenced during a study of T-cell reconstitution after alpha-beta-depleted transplantation in children. Unique molecular identifiers featured in how the TCRbeta library was prepared. In TCRdb, the PCR reads were re-called with MiXCR into one record per CDR3 protein. This sample has about 230,000 distinct CDR3 sequences, with roughly 9% found just once. The V end lost 1 base, the J end lost 2 bases, and 12 bases lay between the germline ends. The CDR3 contains 16 residues. Germline V gives CDR1 SGHTA, CDR2 FQGNSA. Sequencing used PBMCs from the stem cell graft donor, obtained from the stem cell graft. The V gene is TRBV7-2, the J gene TRBJ2-1, with D tentatively TRBD1 or TRBD2 (5 bases each). This clonotype was sampled from a human donor who donated a stem cell graft to a child with acute lymphoblastic leukemia. This CDR3 reads CASSLVGGSPYNEQFF. CDR3 DNA: TGTGCCAGCAGCTTAGTTGGGGGATCCCCCTACAATGAGCAGTTCTTC.